This T cell receptor beta chain was identified during a study of CD4 T cells in relation to SARS-CoV-2 and coronaviruses. About the research overall: After nine to eleven days of antigen culture, PBMC TCR beta CDR3s were sequenced. Negative control cultures got HIV-1 Nef peptides or no peptide.

The unexposed donors gave CD4+ T cells in 2011-2018, prior to COVID-19. CD4+ T cells were isolated from the cells after nine to eleven days of culture. Unexposed-donor CD4+ T cells were probed with SARS-CoV-2 S/N and four cold-coronavirus spikes, cells permitting. Turning to this clone: Its antigen is still unknown.

Assay used: immunoSEQ multiplex PCR; TCRdb lists only in-frame clones, some missing. The sample carries approximately 20,000 clones, 65% to 75% recorded once. CDR1 is SGHVS, CDR2 FQNEAQ, per germline. This CDR3 has 17 residues. Trimming took 5 bases from V and 0 from J; bases not matched to a gene: 12. The sample taken for sequencing was CD4+ T cells from PBMCs, cultured in vitro. The V gene is TRBV7-8, the J gene TRBJ1-1; 7 bases agree with TRBD1. The receptor's source is a human donor in good health. CDR3 nucleotide sequence: TGTGCCAGCAGCCTCCTGCCGGGACAGACAATGAACACTGAAGCTTTCTTT. Translated: CASSLLPGQTMNTEAFF.